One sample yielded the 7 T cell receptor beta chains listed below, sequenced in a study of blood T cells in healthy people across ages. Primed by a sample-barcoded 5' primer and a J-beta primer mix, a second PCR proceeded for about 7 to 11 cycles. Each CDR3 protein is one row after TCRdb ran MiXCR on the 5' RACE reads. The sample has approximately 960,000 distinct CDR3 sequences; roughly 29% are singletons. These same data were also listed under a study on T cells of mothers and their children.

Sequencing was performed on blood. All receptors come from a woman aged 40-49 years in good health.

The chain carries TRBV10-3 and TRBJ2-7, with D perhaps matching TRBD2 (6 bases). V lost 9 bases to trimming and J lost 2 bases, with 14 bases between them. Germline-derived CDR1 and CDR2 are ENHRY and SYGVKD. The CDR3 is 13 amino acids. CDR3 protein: CAIGGAQAYEQYF. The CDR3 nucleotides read TGTGCCATTGGAGGGGCCCAGGCCTACGAGCAGTACTTC.

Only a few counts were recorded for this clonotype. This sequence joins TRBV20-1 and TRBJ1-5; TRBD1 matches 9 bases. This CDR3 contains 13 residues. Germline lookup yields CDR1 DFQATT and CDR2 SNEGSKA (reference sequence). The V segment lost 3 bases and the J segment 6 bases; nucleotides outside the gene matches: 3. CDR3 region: CSARGQGIQPQHF. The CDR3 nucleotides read TGCAGTGCTAGGGGACAGGGTATTCAGCCCCAGCATTTT.

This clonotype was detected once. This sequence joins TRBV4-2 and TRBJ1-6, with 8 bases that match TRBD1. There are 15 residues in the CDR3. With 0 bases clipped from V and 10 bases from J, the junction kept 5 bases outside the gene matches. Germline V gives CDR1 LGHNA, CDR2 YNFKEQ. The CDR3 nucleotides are TGTGCCAGCAGCCAAGATTTGACAGGGGAATCACCCCTCCACTTT. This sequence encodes CASSQDLTGESPLHF.

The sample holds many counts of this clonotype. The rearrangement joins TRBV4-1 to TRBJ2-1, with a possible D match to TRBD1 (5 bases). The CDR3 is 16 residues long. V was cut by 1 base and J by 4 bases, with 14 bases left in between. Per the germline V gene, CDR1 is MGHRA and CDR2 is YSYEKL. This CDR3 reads CASSQGGARAYNEQFF. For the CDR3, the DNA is TGCGCCAGCAGCCAAGGTGGGGCTAGGGCATACAATGAGCAGTTCTTC.

CDR3 nucleotides: TGCAGCGTTGCTAAAAGTTGGGGGCAAGAGACCCAGTACTTC. This translates into CSVAKSWGQETQYF. The chain links TRBV29-1 to TRBJ2-5; D tentatively reads TRBD1 or TRBD2 (5 bases each). The V and J ends lost 4 bases and 2 bases respectively, with 14 bases between them. This CDR3 has 14 residues. Germline assignment: CDR1 SQVTM and CDR2 ANQGSEA.

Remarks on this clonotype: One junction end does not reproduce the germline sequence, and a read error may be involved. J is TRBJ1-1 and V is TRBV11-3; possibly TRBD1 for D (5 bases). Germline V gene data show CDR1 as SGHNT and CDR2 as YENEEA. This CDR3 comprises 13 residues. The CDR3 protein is CASSLGLNTKAFF. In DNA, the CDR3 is TGTGCCAGCAGCCTGGGACTGAACACTAAAGCTTTCTTT.

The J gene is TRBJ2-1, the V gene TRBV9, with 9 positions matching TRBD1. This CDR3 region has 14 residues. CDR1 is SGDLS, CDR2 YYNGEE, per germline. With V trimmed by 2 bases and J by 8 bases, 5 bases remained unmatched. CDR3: CASSVGQGFYEQFF. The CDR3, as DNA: TGTGCCAGCAGCGTGGGACAGGGCTTTTATGAGCAGTTCTTC. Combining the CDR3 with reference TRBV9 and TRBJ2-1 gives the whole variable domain DSGVTQTPKHLITATGQRVTLRCSPRSGDLSVYWYQQSLDQGLQFLIQYYNGEERAKGNILERFSAQQFPDLHSELNLSSLELGDSALYFCASSVGQGFYEQFFGPGTRLTVL.